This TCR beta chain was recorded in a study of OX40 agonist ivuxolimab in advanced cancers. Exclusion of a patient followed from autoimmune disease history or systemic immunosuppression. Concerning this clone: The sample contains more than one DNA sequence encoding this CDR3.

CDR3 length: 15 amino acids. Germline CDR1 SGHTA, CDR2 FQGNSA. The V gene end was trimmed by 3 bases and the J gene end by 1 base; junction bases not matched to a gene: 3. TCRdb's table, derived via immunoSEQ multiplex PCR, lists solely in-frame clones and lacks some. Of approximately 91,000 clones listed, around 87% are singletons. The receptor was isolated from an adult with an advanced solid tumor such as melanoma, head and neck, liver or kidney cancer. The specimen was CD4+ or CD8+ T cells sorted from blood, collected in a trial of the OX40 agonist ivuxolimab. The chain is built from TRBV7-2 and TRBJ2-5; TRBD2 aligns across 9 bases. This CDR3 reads CASSLTSGVQETQYF. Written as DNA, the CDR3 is TGTGCCAGCAGCTTGACTAGCGGCGTCCAAGAGACCCAGTACTTC. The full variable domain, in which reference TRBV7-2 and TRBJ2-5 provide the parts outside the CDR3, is GAGVSQSPSNKVTEKGKDVELRCDPISGHTALYWYRQSLGQGLEFLIYFQGNSAPDKSGLPSDRFSAERTGGSVSTLTIQRTQQEDSAVYLCASSLTSGVQETQYFGPGTRLLVL.